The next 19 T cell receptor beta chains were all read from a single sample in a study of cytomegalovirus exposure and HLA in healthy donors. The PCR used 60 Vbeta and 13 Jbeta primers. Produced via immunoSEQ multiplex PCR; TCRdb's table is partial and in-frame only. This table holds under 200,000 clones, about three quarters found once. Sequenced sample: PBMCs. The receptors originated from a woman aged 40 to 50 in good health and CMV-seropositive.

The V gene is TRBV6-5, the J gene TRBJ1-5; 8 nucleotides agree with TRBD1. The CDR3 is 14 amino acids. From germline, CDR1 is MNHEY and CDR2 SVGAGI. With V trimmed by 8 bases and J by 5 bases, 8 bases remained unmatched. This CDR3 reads CASALTGEYQPQHF. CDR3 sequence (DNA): TGTGCCAGCGCCCTGACAGGGGAATATCAGCCCCAGCATTTT.

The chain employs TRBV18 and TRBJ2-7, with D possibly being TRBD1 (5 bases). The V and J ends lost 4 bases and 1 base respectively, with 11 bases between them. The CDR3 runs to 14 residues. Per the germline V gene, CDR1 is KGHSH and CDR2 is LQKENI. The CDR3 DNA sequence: TGTGCCAGCTCACGACAGCCAAATTCCTACGAGCAGTACTTC. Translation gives CASSRQPNSYEQYF.

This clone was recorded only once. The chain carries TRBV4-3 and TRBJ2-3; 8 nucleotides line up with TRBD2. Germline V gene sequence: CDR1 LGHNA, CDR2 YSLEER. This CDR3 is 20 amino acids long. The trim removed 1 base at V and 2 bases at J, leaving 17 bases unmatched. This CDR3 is CASSQAPRVKGSGDTDTQYF. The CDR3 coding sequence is TGCGCCAGCAGCCAAGCCCCGAGAGTTAAGGGTAGCGGGGACACAGATACGCAGTATTTT.

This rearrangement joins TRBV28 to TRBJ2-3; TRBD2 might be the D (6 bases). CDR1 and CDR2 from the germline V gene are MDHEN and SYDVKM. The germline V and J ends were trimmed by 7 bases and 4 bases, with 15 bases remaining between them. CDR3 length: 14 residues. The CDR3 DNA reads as TGTGCCAGCAAGGTCGGAGGGCAAGCAGATACGCAGTATTTT. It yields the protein CASKVGGQADTQYF.

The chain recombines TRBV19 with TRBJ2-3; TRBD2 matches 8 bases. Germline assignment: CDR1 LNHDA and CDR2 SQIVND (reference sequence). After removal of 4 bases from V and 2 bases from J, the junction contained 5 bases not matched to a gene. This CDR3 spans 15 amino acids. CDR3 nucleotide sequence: TGTGCCAGTAGTAGCAAGCGGGGGAACACAGATACGCAGTATTTT. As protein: CASSSKRGNTDTQYF.

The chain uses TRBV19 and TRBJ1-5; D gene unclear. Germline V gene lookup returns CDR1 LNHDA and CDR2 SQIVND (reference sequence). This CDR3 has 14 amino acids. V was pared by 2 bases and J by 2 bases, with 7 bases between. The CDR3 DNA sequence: TGTGCCAGTAGTATAATGGAGGGCAATCAGCCCCAGCATTTT. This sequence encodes CASSIMEGNQPQHF.

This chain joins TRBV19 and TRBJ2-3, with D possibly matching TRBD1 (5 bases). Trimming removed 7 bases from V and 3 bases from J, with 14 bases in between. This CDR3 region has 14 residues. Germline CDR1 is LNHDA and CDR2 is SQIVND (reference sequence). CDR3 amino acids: CASTTVYGTDTQYF. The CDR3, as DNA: TGTGCCAGTACGACAGTTTATGGAACAGATACGCAGTATTTT.

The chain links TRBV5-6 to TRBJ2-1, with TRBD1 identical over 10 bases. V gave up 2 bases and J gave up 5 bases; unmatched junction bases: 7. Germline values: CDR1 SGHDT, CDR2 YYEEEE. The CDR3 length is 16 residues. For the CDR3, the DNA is TGTGCCAGCAGCTTCAACCCGGGACAGGGGAACAATGAGCAGTTCTTC. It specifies CASSFNPGQGNNEQFF.

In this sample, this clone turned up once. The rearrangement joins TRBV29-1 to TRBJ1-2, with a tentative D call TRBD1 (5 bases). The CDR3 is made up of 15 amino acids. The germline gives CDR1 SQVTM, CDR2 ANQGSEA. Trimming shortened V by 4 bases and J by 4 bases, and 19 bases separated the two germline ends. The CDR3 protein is CSVGQGGSPGYGYTF. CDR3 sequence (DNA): TGCAGCGTTGGGCAGGGAGGCTCCCCCGGCTATGGCTACACCTTC.

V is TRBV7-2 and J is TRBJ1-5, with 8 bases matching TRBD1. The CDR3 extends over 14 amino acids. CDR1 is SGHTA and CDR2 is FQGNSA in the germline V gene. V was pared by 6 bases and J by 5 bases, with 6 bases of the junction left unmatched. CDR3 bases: TGTGCCAGCAGTTCGGACAGGGCCTATCAGCCCCAGCATTTT. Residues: CASSSDRAYQPQHF. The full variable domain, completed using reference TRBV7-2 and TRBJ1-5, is GAGVSQSPSNKVTEKGKDVELRCDPISGHTALYWYRQSLGQGLEFLIYFQGNSAPDKSGLPSDRFSAERTGGSVSTLTIQRTQQEDSAVYLCASSSDRAYQPQHFGDGTRLSIL.

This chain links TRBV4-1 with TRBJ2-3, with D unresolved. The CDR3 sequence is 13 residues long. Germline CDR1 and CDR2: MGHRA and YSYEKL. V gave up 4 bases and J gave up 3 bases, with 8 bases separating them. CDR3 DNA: TGCGCCAGCAGCCCCGCCGGGACAGATACGCAGTATTTT. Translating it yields CASSPAGTDTQYF.

This chain's CDR3 is CASTQSPGLETQYF. CDR3 nucleotides: TGTGCCAGCACCCAATCCCCAGGGTTGGAGACCCAGTACTTC. J is TRBJ2-5 and V is TRBV11-2; TRBD1 is a possible D gene (5 bases). Germline CDR1 reads SGHAT; CDR2 reads FQNNGV. The CDR3 runs to 14 residues. V gave up 7 bases and J gave up 5 bases, with 17 bases separating them.

CDR3 bases: TGTGCCAGCAGCCAATGGTCGGGTAGGGAAGCTTTCTTT. It specifies CASSQWSGREAFF. J is TRBJ1-1 and V is TRBV16; D gene unclear. V gave up 1 base and J gave up 8 bases, with 11 bases separating them. Germline V gene sequence: CDR1 KGHSY, CDR2 FQNENV. CDR3 length: 13 residues.

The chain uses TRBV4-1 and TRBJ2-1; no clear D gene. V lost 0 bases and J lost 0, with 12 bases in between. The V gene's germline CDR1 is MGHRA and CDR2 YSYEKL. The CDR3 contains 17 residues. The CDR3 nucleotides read TGCGCCAGCAGCCAAGAATCCGGAGCCAGCTCCTACAATGAGCAGTTCTTC. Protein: CASSQESGASSYNEQFF.

The chain's CDR3 is CASRKDEAHTEAFF. CDR3 bases: TGTGCCAGCAGGAAAGACGAGGCGCACACTGAAGCTTTCTTT. The chain uses TRBV2 and TRBJ1-1; unclear D gene. CDR1 and CDR2 (germline): SNHLY, FYNNEI. V was shortened by 6 bases and J by 3 bases, with 14 bases between the two germline ends. CDR3 size: 14 residues. Full variable domain (rest looked up from reference TRBV2 and TRBJ1-1): EPEVTQTPSHQVTQMGQEVILRCVPISNHLYFYWYRQILGQKVEFLVSFYNNEISEKSEIFDDQFSVERPDGSNFTLKIRSTKLEDSAMYFCASRKDEAHTEAFFGQGTRLTVV.

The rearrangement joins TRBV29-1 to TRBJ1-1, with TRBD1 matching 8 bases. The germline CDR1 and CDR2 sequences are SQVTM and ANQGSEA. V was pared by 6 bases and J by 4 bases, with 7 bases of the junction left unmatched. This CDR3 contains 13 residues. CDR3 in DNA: TGCAGCGTCTCAGGGGGCCGAGGCACTGAAGCTTTCTTT. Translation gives CSVSGGRGTEAFF.

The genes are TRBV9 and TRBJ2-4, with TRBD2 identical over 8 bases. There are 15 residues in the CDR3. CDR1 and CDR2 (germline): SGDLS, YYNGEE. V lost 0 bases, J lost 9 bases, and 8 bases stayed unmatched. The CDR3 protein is CASSVARGGDGIQYF. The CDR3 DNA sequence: TGTGCCAGCAGCGTAGCTCGGGGGGGGGACGGCATTCAGTACTTC.

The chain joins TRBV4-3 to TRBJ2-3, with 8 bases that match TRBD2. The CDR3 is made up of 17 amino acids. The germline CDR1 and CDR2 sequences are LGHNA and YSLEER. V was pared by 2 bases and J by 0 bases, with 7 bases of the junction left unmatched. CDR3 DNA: TGCGCCAGCAGCCAACGACACCTAGCGGGTAGCACAGATACGCAGTATTTT. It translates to CASSQRHLAGSTDTQYF.

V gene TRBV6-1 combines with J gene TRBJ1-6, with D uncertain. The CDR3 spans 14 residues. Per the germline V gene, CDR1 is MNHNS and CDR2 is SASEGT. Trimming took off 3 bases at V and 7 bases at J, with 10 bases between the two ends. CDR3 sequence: CASSDGVNNSPLHF. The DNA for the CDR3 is TGTGCCAGCAGTGATGGAGTGAACAATTCACCCCTCCACTTT.